This T cell receptor beta chain was captured in a study of T cell clones after liver transplantation. Looking at the study overall: Immunosuppression withdrawal was tried within 2 years after liver transplantation in this trial. Patients counted as tolerant after at least one year off all immunosuppression, enzymes not exceeding twice normal. Draws occurred before transplant, before withdrawal, and after complete or failed withdrawal.

Looked up from germline, CDR1 is MDHEN and CDR2 is SYDVKM. The CDR3 loop spans 16 amino acids. V was trimmed by 4 bases and J by 4 bases, leaving 19 bases between them. On this clone: Its cognate antigen is unknown.

Clones were sequenced by immunoSEQ multiplex PCR, and TCRdb holds only the in-frame ones, with some missing. The sample has tens of thousands of clones; around 90% are singletons. Broader study findings: Migration into the graft, not deletion, may explain lost graft donor-reactive T cells.

The source of this sequence is a human donor who received a liver transplant. V and J are TRBV28 and TRBJ1-2; D gene uncertain. The source was CD4+ T cells from blood, collected before liver transplant. In DNA, the CDR3 is TGTGCCAGCAGTTCGGGGTCAACGGTATCGTTCTATGGCTACACCTTC. This gives the protein CASSSGSTVSFYGYTF.